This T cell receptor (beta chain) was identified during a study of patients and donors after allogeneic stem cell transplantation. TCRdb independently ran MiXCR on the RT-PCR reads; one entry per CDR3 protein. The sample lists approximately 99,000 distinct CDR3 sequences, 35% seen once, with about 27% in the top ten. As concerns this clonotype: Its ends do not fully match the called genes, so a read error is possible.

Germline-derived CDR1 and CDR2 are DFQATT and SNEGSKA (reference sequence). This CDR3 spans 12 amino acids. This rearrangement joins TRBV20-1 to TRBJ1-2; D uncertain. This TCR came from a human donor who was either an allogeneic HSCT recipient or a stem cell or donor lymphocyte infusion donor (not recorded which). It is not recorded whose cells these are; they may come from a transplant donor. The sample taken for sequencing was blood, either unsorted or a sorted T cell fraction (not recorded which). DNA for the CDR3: TGCAGTGCTAGATCTCAGAGCTATTGCTACACCTTC. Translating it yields CSARSQSYCYTF.